These 11 T cell receptor beta chains were sequenced from one sample in a study of cytomegalovirus exposure and HLA in healthy donors. The study ran its PCR with 60 Vbeta and 13 Jbeta primers. The protocol was immunoSEQ multiplex PCR, while the TCRdb copy is restricted to in-frame clones and leaves out a portion. The data show 55,000 to 65,000 clones, with about 72% seen just once and approximately 3.3% held by the top ten. What was sequenced was PBMCs. The source of these receptors is a woman aged 40 to 50 in good health and CMV-seropositive.

J is TRBJ2-5 and V is TRBV6-5; D gene uncertain. Near its end, the DNA agrees better with TRBJ2-7, so the J call may be wrong. Germline-derived CDR1 and CDR2 are MNHEY and SVGAGI. The CDR3 contains 11 residues. CDR3 nucleotide sequence: TGTGCCAGCACCGGTACTTCCGAGCAGTACTTC. Translating it yields CASTGTSEQYF.

The rearrangement joins TRBV6-6 to TRBJ1-1, with 8 bases that match TRBD1. V dropped 2 bases and J dropped 3; count of bases not matched to a gene: 2. Germline lookup yields CDR1 MNHNY and CDR2 SVGAGI (reference sequence). This CDR3 is built from 14 residues. The CDR3 DNA follows: TGTGCCAGCAGTTACCTGGACAGGGACACTGAAGCTTTCTTT. Its protein product is CASSYLDRDTEAFF.

The J gene is TRBJ2-7, the V gene TRBV2; a weak D match, TRBD2 (7 bases). The ends were cut back, 8 bases at V and 7 bases at J, with 24 bases in the middle. The germline CDR1 and CDR2 sequences are SNHLY and FYNNEI. CDR3 length: 15 residues. CDR3 amino acids: CASLLGGAGFWEQYF. The CDR3 coding sequence is TGTGCCAGCCTACTGGGGGGGGCAGGGTTCTGGGAGCAGTACTTC. The full variable domain, completed using reference TRBV2 and TRBJ2-7, is EPEVTQTPSHQVTQMGQEVILRCVPISNHLYFYWYRQILGQKVEFLVSFYNNEISEKSEIFDDQFSVERPDGSNFTLKIRSTKLEDSAMYFCASLLGGAGFWEQYFGPGTRLTVT.

The chain recombines TRBV7-6 with TRBJ2-3; 10 bases agree with TRBD2. CDR1 is SGHVS, CDR2 FNYEAQ, per germline. Unmatched junction bases numbered 4, after V lost 6 bases and J lost 1 base. This CDR3 is 15 amino acids long. Written as DNA, the CDR3 is TGTGCCAGCAGAGGCACTAGCGGGGGCACAGATACGCAGTATTTT. The encoded protein is CASRGTSGGTDTQYF. Complete variable domain (other parts from reference TRBV7-6 and TRBJ2-3): GAGVSQSPRYKVTKRGQDVALRCDPISGHVSLYWYRQALGQGPEFLTYFNYEAQQDKSGLPNDRFSAERPEGSISTLTIQRTEQRDSAMYRCASRGTSGGTDTQYFGPGTRLTVL.

The J gene is TRBJ2-2, the V gene TRBV9, with a tentative D call TRBD2 (6 bases). Per germline, CDR1 SGDLS and CDR2 YYNGEE. V lost 7 bases and J lost 5, with 12 bases in between. The CDR3 is 13 residues long. CDR3 region: CASSLGTTGELFF. CDR3 DNA: TGTGCCAGCTCCCTGGGGACTACCGGGGAGCTGTTTTTT. The variable domain in full, completed from reference TRBV9 and TRBJ2-2, reads DSGVTQTPKHLITATGQRVTLRCSPRSGDLSVYWYQQSLDQGLQFLIQYYNGEERAKGNILERFSAQQFPDLHSELNLSSLELGDSALYFCASSLGTTGELFFGEGSRLTVL.

There are a few counts of this clone. V usage is TRBV27 and J usage is TRBJ1-4, with TRBD1 as a possible D gene (5 bases). V was clipped by 4 bases and J by 6 bases, with 12 bases between them. The CDR3 is made up of 14 amino acids. The germline V gene has CDR1 MNHEY and CDR2 SMNVEV (reference sequence). The CDR3 DNA sequence: TGTGCCAGCAGTTCGGGGGGATCGGATGAAAAACTGTTTTTT. It yields the protein CASSSGGSDEKLFF.

The V call is TRBV11-2, the J call TRBJ2-7; no clear D. Germline CDR1 and CDR2: SGHAT and FQNNGV. Deletions cut 1 base from V and 3 bases from J, with 13 bases between. The CDR3 is made up of 15 amino acids. For the CDR3, the DNA is TGTGCCAGCAGCTTAGCCCCGGGTAACGTCTACGAGCAGTACTTC. This gives the protein CASSLAPGNVYEQYF. Full variable domain (rest looked up from reference TRBV11-2 and TRBJ2-7): EAGVAQSPRYKIIEKRQSVAFWCNPISGHATLYWYQQILGQGPKLLIQFQNNGVVDDSQLPKDRFSAERLKGVDSTLKIQPAKLEDSAVYLCASSLAPGNVYEQYFGPGTRLTVT.

The CDR3: CSVVPGGNGEQFF. As DNA, the CDR3 is TGCAGCGTTGTGCCAGGGGGTAACGGTGAGCAGTTCTTC. The rearrangement links TRBV29-1 to TRBJ2-1; 7 bases line up with TRBD1. This CDR3 has 13 residues. Germline V gives CDR1 SQVTM, CDR2 ANQGSEA. Losses at the gene ends were 4 bases for V and 9 bases for J; bases not matched to a gene: 9.

The chain links TRBV6-5 to TRBJ2-5; D possibly corresponds to TRBD2 (5 bases). CDR3 length: 15 residues. Per germline, CDR1 MNHEY and CDR2 SVGAGI. V gave up 4 bases and J gave up 2 bases, with 14 bases separating them. The CDR3 nucleotides read TGTGCCAGCAGTTCAAGCGGAGTTTGGCAAGAGACCCAGTACTTC. This codes for CASSSSGVWQETQYF.

This chain connects TRBV5-1 to TRBJ2-3, with 8 bases that match TRBD2. The CDR3 covers 14 residues. V lost 0 bases, J lost 8 bases, and 5 bases stayed unmatched. Germline CDR1 SGHRS, CDR2 YFSETQ. The DNA of the CDR3 is TGCGCCAGCAGCTTGGACGGGGGGGCCGGTACGCAGTATTTT. Residues: CASSLDGGAGTQYF.

The V and J genes are TRBV9 and TRBJ1-2; the match to TRBD1 covers 10 bases. Germline V gene sequence: CDR1 SGDLS, CDR2 YYNGEE. J gave up 5 bases and V 0 bases, and 4 bases lay outside the gene matches. The CDR3 extends over 15 amino acids. The CDR3 nucleotides are TGTGCCAGCAGCGTAGGGGGACAGGGGCGGTATGGCTACACCTTC. It is translated as CASSVGGQGRYGYTF.